This is a list of T cell receptor beta chains from one sample in a study of T cell responses to AZD1222 COVID-19 vaccine. Only in-frame clones appear in the TCRdb table, and some are missing; sequencing was by immunoSEQ multiplex PCR. The sample yields roughly 150,000 clones, about 93% seen once. Sequencing used peripheral blood, obtained 28 days after the second AZD1222 dose. All receptors come from an adult who received the AZD1222 COVID-19 vaccine. Each CDR3 is given with its conserved first and last residue. The order of the fields is D gene, V gene, clone size, J gene, CDR3 protein, CDR3 DNA. A D gene is named only where the DNA matches it firmly. Size tells how often a clone was seen (once, few, many) or the class of an expanded clone, and some rows leave it out.

TRBD2,TRBV11-3,-,TRBJ2-3,CASSVRGTSGSTDTQYF,TGTGCCAGCAGCGTTAGGGGGACTAGCGGTAGCACAGATACGCAGTATTTT
TRBD2,TRBV7-3,-,TRBJ2-5,CASSLNGGASETQYF,TGTGCCAGCAGCTTAAACGGGGGGGCTTCAGAGACCCAGTACTTC
TRBD1,TRBV6-5,-,TRBJ1-1,CASSSAGTEFEAFF,TGTGCCAGCAGTTCCGCCGGGACAGAATTCGAAGCTTTCTTT
TRBD2,TRBV18,-,TRBJ2-7,CASSHEMGLASEGQYF,TGTGCCAGCTCGCACGAAATGGGACTAGCGTCGGAAGGGCAGTACTTC
-,TRBV27,few,TRBJ1-5,CASSSASGVPQHF,TGTGCCAGCAGTTCCGCGAGCGGTGTGCCCCAGCATTTT
-,TRBV3-1/TRBV3-2,once,TRBJ2-5,CASSRGQETQYF,TGTGCCAGCAGCCGGGGCCAAGAGACCCAGTACTTC
TRBD1,TRBV5-1,once,TRBJ1-1,CASSLGGTGAGTEAFF,TGCGCCAGCAGCTTGGGAGGGACAGGGGCGGGGACTGAAGCTTTCTTT
-,TRBV19,-,TRBJ2-1,CASTVGGYSYNEQFF,TGTGCCAGTACCGTGGGCGGGTACTCCTACAATGAGCAGTTCTTC
-,TRBV25-1,-,TRBJ2-7,CASSEEQTFDEQYF,TGTGCCAGCAGTGAAGAACAGACCTTCGACGAGCAGTACTTC
TRBD1,TRBV19,-,TRBJ1-5,CASSVDRGGQPQHF,TGTGCCAGTAGTGTGGACAGGGGAGGTCAGCCCCAGCATTTT
-,TRBV4-2,-,TRBJ1-2,CASSQVEGTFDGYTF,TGTGCCAGCAGCCAAGTGGAAGGGACCTTCGATGGCTACACCTTC
-,TRBV5-5,-,TRBJ1-2,CASSLNTGGYGYTF,TGTGCCAGCAGCTTGAACACGGGGGGGTATGGCTACACCTTC
TRBD1,TRBV5-1,-,TRBJ2-4,CASSQPGTGTGGAAKNIQYF,TGCGCCAGCAGCCAACCCGGGACAGGGACAGGAGGAGCGGCCAAAAACATTCAGTACTTC
TRBD1,TRBV27,-,TRBJ1-6,CASSLSPPGQNSPLHF,TGTGCCAGCAGTTTATCCCCCCCGGGACAGAATTCACCCCTCCACTTT
-,TRBV5-1,-,TRBJ1-3,CASSSSIGPGNTIYF,TGCGCCAGCAGCTCTTCGATCGGGCCTGGAAACACCATATATTTT
-,TRBV5-8,once,TRBJ1-2,CASSWTADGYTF,TGTGCCAGCAGCTGGACAGCCGATGGCTACACCTTC
-,TRBV29-1,-,TRBJ1-2,CSVEYYGYTF,TGCAGCGTTGAATATTATGGCTACACCTTC
-,TRBV7-9,-,TRBJ1-3,CASSLATDRGNTIYF,TGTGCCAGCAGCTTAGCGACCGACAGGGGAAACACCATATATTTT
-,TRBV28,-,TRBJ1-4,CASRLMSGQGYKLFF,TGTGCCAGCAGACTAATGTCGGGACAAGGCTACAAACTGTTTTTT